This T cell receptor (beta chain) was obtained from a study of blood T cell repertoires in COVID-19. About the study: The analysed material was cDNA or gDNA that came from T cells, B-cell-depleted T cells, or PBMCs.

V lost 0 bases and J lost 1; bases outside the gene matches: 9. The CDR3 contains 16 residues. The germline V gene has CDR1 GTSNPN and CDR2 SVGIG (reference sequence). In the original analysis: How many nucleated cells were present was estimated from reference gene primer amplification. Profiled with immunoSEQ multiplex PCR; TCRdb holds only in-frame clones, not every one. That table is the source of V, J and clone size, and D and trimming were worked out from the DNA. Of around 42,000 clones listed, about nine tenths are singletons. The receptor comes from a human donor in a cohort sampled during active COVID-19. The rearrangement uses TRBV30 and TRBJ2-7, with 7 bases aligning to TRBD2. Specimen: peripheral blood. The CDR3 nucleotides read TGTGCCTGGAGTGTTCGGAGCGGGGCCTATTCCTACGAGCAGTACTTC. This encodes CAWSVRSGAYSYEQYF.